The 19 T cell receptor beta chains in this list originate from one sample, sequenced in a study of shared clonotypes between healthy human individuals. The table came from immunoSEQ multiplex PCR; TCRdb's copy has only in-frame clones and leaves some out. The sample includes roughly 700,000 clones, roughly 70% seen only once; the top ten take 1.5% to 2%. Sequencing was done on a sample of memory CD4+ T cells sorted from blood. The subset: CD45RA-negative fraction. The origin of the receptors is a woman under 40 in good health.

The chain is built from TRBV4-2 and TRBJ2-5; D is perhaps TRBD2 (5 bases). Germline V gene data show CDR1 as LGHNA and CDR2 as YNFKEQ. The CDR3 has 16 amino acids. V was cut by 1 base and J by 2 bases, with 14 bases left in between. The CDR3: CASSQVGSPAQETQYF. The CDR3 DNA follows: TGTGCCAGCAGCCAAGTTGGGAGCCCGGCTCAAGAGACCCAGTACTTC.

The chain employs TRBV28 and TRBJ1-2; 7 bases are shared with TRBD1. Germline loops: CDR1 MDHEN, CDR2 SYDVKM. The CDR3 length is 14 residues. V trimming: 8 bases; J trimming: 6 bases; junction bases outside the gene matches: 12. The DNA of the CDR3 is TGTGCCAGCGGGCCCGCGGACAGGAGCCATGGCTACACCTTC. Translation: CASGPADRSHGYTF.

On this clone: A much larger clone differs from this one at a single base, so this may be a read error. Other DNA sequences in this sample translate to the same CDR3. The chain joins TRBV11-2 to TRBJ1-1; 7 bases fit TRBD1. The junction had 4 bases not matched to a gene; V was cut back by 6 bases and J by 3 bases. CDR1 SGHAT and CDR2 FQNNGV come from the germline V gene. The CDR3 consists of 13 residues. CDR3 loop: CASSSQGDTEAFF. Here the CDR3 DNA reads TGTGCCAGCAGTTCCCAGGGGGACACTGAAGCTTTCTTT.

This rearrangement joins TRBV5-1 to TRBJ1-1; tentatively, D is TRBD1 (5 bases). The CDR3 totals 16 residues. Trimming took off 0 bases at V and 0 bases at J, with 12 bases between the two ends. Germline CDR1 reads SGHRS; CDR2 reads YFSETQ. The CDR3 nucleotides are TGCGCCAGCAGCTTGGGGTTAGGACAAATGAACACTGAAGCTTTCTTT. Protein: CASSLGLGQMNTEAFF.

This clone was recorded only once. V usage is TRBV4-1 and J usage is TRBJ2-1; a possible D gene is TRBD2 (6 bases). CDR1 and CDR2 (germline): MGHRA, YSYEKL. The CDR3 consists of 16 residues. Trimming removed 10 bases from V and 4 bases from J, with 23 bases in between. The CDR3 sequence is CATAIGLAGRYNEQFF. The CDR3, as DNA: TGCGCCACCGCAATAGGATTGGCGGGGCGATACAATGAGCAGTTCTTC.

The chain has TRBV28 and TRBJ1-2, with D unclear. Germline V CDR1 and CDR2: MDHEN, SYDVKM. The length of the CDR3 is 14 residues. Deletions cut 3 bases from V and 7 bases from J, with 15 bases between. The CDR3 bases are TGTGCCAGCAGTTTGAACGGGGTACCGTCTGGCTACACCTTC. Protein sequence: CASSLNGVPSGYTF.

The chain employs TRBV6-5 and TRBJ2-7, with D possibly matching TRBD2 (6 bases). Trimming stripped 6 bases from V and 5 bases from J, with 17 bases between. The CDR3 runs to 14 residues. From germline, CDR1 is MNHEY and CDR2 SVGAGI. The CDR3 loop is CASSSWTREDEQYF. As DNA, the CDR3 is TGTGCCAGCAGCTCCTGGACGAGGGAGGACGAGCAGTACTTC.

This sequence joins TRBV28 and TRBJ2-7, with TRBD1 matching 9 bases. V lost 4 bases and J lost 3; bases outside the gene matches: 7. The CDR3 covers 15 residues. The germline CDR1 and CDR2 sequences are MDHEN and SYDVKM. The CDR3 region has the DNA TGTGCCAGCAGTTCACCTGTGGACAGGGGCTACGAGCAGTACTTC. Translating gives CASSSPVDRGYEQYF.

CDR3 loop: CASSRVYPNTGELFF. CDR3 nucleotide sequence: TGTGCCAGTAGTAGGGTCTATCCGAACACCGGGGAGCTGTTTTTT. The chain uses TRBV19 and TRBJ2-2; D unclear. The germline V gene encodes CDR1 LNHDA and CDR2 SQIVND (reference sequence). V was clipped by 4 bases and J by 0 bases, with 9 bases between them. The CDR3 loop spans 15 amino acids.

On this clone itself: This CDR3 is also generated by other DNA sequences in the sample. The genes are TRBV28 and TRBJ2-7; D may be TRBD1 (6 bases). Trimming left V 6 bases short and J 4 bases short, with 7 bases between. Germline V gene data show CDR1 as MDHEN and CDR2 as SYDVKM. The CDR3 covers 11 residues. CDR3 residues: CASSQGYEQYF. CDR3 coding DNA: TGTGCCAGCAGCCAGGGGTACGAGCAGTACTTC.

The table lists this clone with a few counts. The genes are TRBV6-1 and TRBJ2-1; unclear D gene. CDR1 is MNHNS and CDR2 is SASEGT in the germline V gene. The CDR3 is 13 residues long. Trimming removed 6 bases from V and 6 bases from J, with 12 bases in between. The DNA of the CDR3 is TGTGCCAGCAGGGTAGACACGACCAATGAGCAGTTCTTC. Translating it yields CASRVDTTNEQFF.

Notes on this clone: Just one base apart from a much larger clone, this may be a read error. The chain employs TRBV7-2 and TRBJ2-1; the D is unclear. V gave up 4 bases and J gave up 4 bases, with 8 bases separating them. CDR1 and CDR2 from the germline V gene are SGHTA and FQGNSA. CDR3 length equals 13 residues. The CDR3 bases are TGTGCCAGCAGCTCGGACGGATACAATGAGCAGTTCTTC. This gives the protein CASSSDGYNEQFF. The entire variable domain, with the rest obtained from reference TRBV7-2 and TRBJ2-1, is as follows: GAGVSQSPSNKVTEKGKDVELRCDPISGHTALYWYRQSLGQGLEFLIYFQGNSAPDKSGLPSDRFSAERTGGSVSTLTIQRTQQEDSAVYLCASSSDGYNEQFFGPGTRLTVL.

About this clone itself: This sample also contains other DNA sequences that code for the same CDR3. V usage is TRBV28 and J usage is TRBJ2-7; no reliable D call. This CDR3 is 12 amino acids long. Trimming shortened V by 3 bases and J by 4 bases, and 7 bases separated the two germline ends. Germline CDR1 MDHEN, CDR2 SYDVKM. Here the CDR3 DNA reads TGTGCCAGCAGTTTGACCCGTTACGAGCAGTACTTC. It codes for CASSLTRYEQYF.

In this sample, this clone turned up a few times. The chain recombines TRBV28 with TRBJ2-7; perhaps TRBD1 as D (8 bases). This CDR3 contains 14 residues. Germline V gene data show CDR1 as MDHEN and CDR2 as SYDVKM. The V end lost 6 bases, the J end lost 2 bases, and 14 bases lay between the germline ends. CDR3 nucleotides: TGTGCCAGCAGGTCACAGGGGGGGACCTACGAGCAGTACTTC. Translated: CASRSQGGTYEQYF.

The chain couples TRBV27 to TRBJ2-3; no definite D call. CDR1 and CDR2 from the germline V gene are MNHEY and SMNVEV (reference sequence). This CDR3 is 13 amino acids long. V lost 4 bases and J 4 bases, leaving 9 bases between the germline ends. The CDR3 bases are TGTGCCAGCAGTTCCCGAATCGCAGATACGCAGTATTTT. Residues: CASSSRIADTQYF.

The chain couples TRBV27 to TRBJ2-1, with 8 bases lining up with TRBD2. Germline values: CDR1 MNHEY, CDR2 SMNVEV (reference sequence). The junction had 4 bases not matched to a gene; V was cut back by 1 base and J by 2 bases. The length of the CDR3 is 16 residues. The CDR3 DNA is TGTGCCAGCAGTTTATTTCCGCGGGAGGCCTACAATGAGCAGTTCTTC. This codes for CASSLFPREAYNEQFF.

The chain links TRBV5-1 to TRBJ2-3; D not certain. CDR3 length equals 15 residues. The V end lost 0 bases, the J end lost 3 bases, and 11 bases lay between the germline ends. The germline gives CDR1 SGHRS, CDR2 YFSETQ. CDR3 sequence: CASSLAVVGTDTQYF. CDR3 nucleotides: TGCGCCAGCAGCTTGGCCGTGGTGGGAACAGATACGCAGTATTTT.

Concerning this clone itself: Other nucleotide sequences in the sample specify the same CDR3. This chain links TRBV11-2 with TRBJ2-7; D uncertain. The CDR3 covers 14 residues. From germline, CDR1 is SGHAT and CDR2 FQNNGV. Between the trimmed V and J ends, which lost 5 bases and 0 bases, there was a span of 11 bases. CDR3 sequence (DNA): TGTGCCAGCAGCCCCCAAAGGGACTCCTACGAGCAGTACTTC. As protein: CASSPQRDSYEQYF.

V usage is TRBV20-1 and J usage is TRBJ1-4; no definite D call. Deletions cut 6 bases from V and 4 bases from J, with 6 bases between. This CDR3 region has 11 residues. From germline, CDR1 is DFQATT and CDR2 SNEGSKA (reference sequence). CDR3: CSAEINEKLFF. In DNA form, the CDR3 reads TGCAGTGCCGAGATTAATGAAAAACTGTTTTTT.